This TCR beta chain was captured by sequencing in a study of blood T cell repertoires in COVID-19. Study summary: The analysed material was cDNA or gDNA that came from T cells, B-cell-depleted T cells, or PBMCs.

CDR3 length equals 16 residues. V was pared by 5 bases and J by 3 bases, with 6 bases of the junction left unmatched. CDR1 is MNHEY, CDR2 SMNVEV, per germline (reference sequence). Original methodology: Reference gene primer amplification in the assay estimated nucleated cell counts. The repertoire was sequenced with immunoSEQ multiplex PCR; TCRdb's copy has only in-frame clones and lacks some. Clone size and V and J calls were adopted from that table, with D and trimming inferred from the DNA. The sample has 380,000 or so clones, about 90% seen once. The V call is TRBV27, the J call TRBJ2-3; 12 bases line up with TRBD2. The sample consisted of peripheral blood. This TCR was recovered from a man aged 40-49 years with acute or convalescent COVID-19. CDR3 coding DNA: TGTGCCAGCAGTCCCGCGACTAGCGGGAGAACAGATACGCAGTATTTT. Translation: CASSPATSGRTDTQYF.